This is a list of T cell receptor beta chains from one sample in a study of blood T cell repertoires in COVID-19. Assay used: immunoSEQ multiplex PCR; TCRdb lists only in-frame clones, some missing. The profile shows under 200,000 clones, 85% to 90% of them singletons. The specimen sequenced was peripheral blood. These TCRs come from a man aged 18 to 30 with acute or convalescent COVID-19. Each CDR3 is given with its conserved first and last residue. The D gene is left open where the match is weak.

D gene	V gene	J gene	CDR3 protein
TRBD2	TRBV11-2	TRBJ2-3	CASSSGLAGADTQYF
-	TRBV19	TRBJ2-1	CASSIPAEGIYNEQFF
-	TRBV6-5	TRBJ1-4	CASKGQGKGEKLFF
TRBD2	TRBV4-1	TRBJ2-1	CASSQSVAGGHYNEQFF
-	TRBV7-2	TRBJ2-7	CASSPDRGYEQYF
TRBD1	TRBV7-8	TRBJ1-2	CASSLVVLPGGFPNYGYTF
-	TRBV7-8	TRBJ1-1	CASSLGRGLVNTEAFF
-	TRBV7-9	TRBJ1-1	CASSLARQGAFF
TRBD1	TRBV7-9	TRBJ2-7	CASSEGQDYSYEQYF
-	TRBV29-1	TRBJ1-4	CSVLGLTNEKLFF
TRBD1	TRBV18	TRBJ2-1	CASSRDRSYNEQFF
-	TRBV3-1/TRBV3-2	TRBJ1-6	CASSPGSSYNSPLHF
TRBD1	TRBV5-4	TRBJ1-6	CASSARQGNNSPLHF
-	TRBV6-6	TRBJ1-1	CATSAGFVNTEAFF
TRBD1	TRBV18	TRBJ1-1	CASSPSDRPREAFF
TRBD1	TRBV5-1	TRBJ1-1	CASSLKTGGNTEAFF
TRBD1	TRBV6-1	TRBJ1-1	CASSEAGGVSEAFF
-	TRBV24-1	TRBJ2-2	CATSSERGLDTGELFF
TRBD1	TRBV4-1	TRBJ2-6	CASSQVLYRDRTLGANVLTF
-	TRBV19	TRBJ2-5	CASSLRTDPKETQYF
-	TRBV6-2/TRBV6-3	TRBJ1-5	CASSYEVGPGNQPQHF
TRBD1	TRBV15	TRBJ2-7	CATSREGTGGYEQYF
TRBD2	TRBV2	TRBJ2-5	CASKAIRLAGGETQYF
-	TRBV11-2	TRBJ2-5	CASLSPGTGRGETQYF
-	TRBV5-1	TRBJ1-4	CASSFDPTREKLFF
-	TRBV7-3	TRBJ1-2	CASSLEQGHGYTF
-	TRBV4-1	TRBJ1-2	CASSQGSRKNYGYTF
-	TRBV9	TRBJ2-2	CASSVAVTENTGELFF
TRBD1	TRBV4-1	TRBJ2-1	CASSQGGGTGRNEQFF
TRBD1	TRBV18	TRBJ2-1	CASSATGVVNNEQFF
-	TRBV21-1	TRBJ1-5	CASSTEEGQDQPQHF
TRBD1	TRBV7-6	TRBJ1-1	CASSQGTGPNTEAFF
TRBD1	TRBV4-1	TRBJ1-5	CASSQDGTGGLEPQHF
-	TRBV5-8	TRBJ2-7	CASSLANSYEQYF
TRBD1	TRBV6-5	TRBJ2-3	CASRAGQGRTDTQYF
-	TRBV7-9	TRBJ1-5	CASSPRDSNQPQHF
TRBD1	TRBV10-3	TRBJ1-1	CAISDGQGVMNTEAFF
-	TRBV30	TRBJ2-7	CAWSEQGSYEQYF
TRBD2	TRBV9	TRBJ2-3	CASSVAGGGAADTQYF
-	TRBV30	TRBJ1-2	CAWSTTNYGYTF
TRBD1	TRBV19	TRBJ1-2	CASSTDREGRGYTF
-	TRBV7-9	TRBJ1-2	CASSLESTIYGYTF
TRBD2	TRBV12-3/TRBV12-4	TRBJ2-3	CAAGLARSDTQYF
-	TRBV19	TRBJ1-1	CASSTYQGPREAFF
TRBD1	TRBV28	TRBJ2-1	CASRAPTGDRSYNEQFF
-	TRBV4-1	TRBJ1-2	CASSQTPQAYGYTF
-	TRBV5-4	TRBJ2-2	CASSRSTGELFF
TRBD1	TRBV7-9	TRBJ2-1	CASSLRDRGRGEQFF
TRBD1	TRBV4-1	TRBJ1-1	CASYGAGQGAVGTEAFF
-	TRBV5-1	TRBJ2-1	CASSLLNEQFF
-	TRBV6-5	TRBJ1-3	CASRKAPNSGNTIYF